The present entry profiles one T cell receptor beta chain with its context. What it binds is unknown. With 60 Vbeta and 13 Jbeta primers, the PCR was carried out. Clones were read by immunoSEQ multiplex PCR, and TCRdb kept only the in-frame ones, dropping some. The sample holds under 200,000 clones, around two thirds seen once. These data come from a study of cytomegalovirus exposure and HLA in healthy donors. Points from the study as a whole: For cytomegalovirus status, the classifier reportedly gave diagnoses with high specificity and sensitivity. The authors listed some 160 TCR beta chains as cytomegalovirus-associated. It was only CMV serostatus that was available as immune exposure information.

With 5 bases removed from V and 6 bases from J, the gap between germline ends came to 10 bases. This CDR3 has 12 amino acids. Germline CDR1 and CDR2: LNHDA and SQIVND (reference sequence). The sequence was collected from a man between 40 and 49 years old in good health and CMV-seronegative. This chain connects TRBV19 to TRBJ1-1; D call uncertain. Material for sequencing was PBMCs. The CDR3 sequence: CASSVNLAEAFF. In nucleotides, the CDR3 is TGTGCCAGTAGTGTAAATCTCGCTGAAGCTTTCTTT.